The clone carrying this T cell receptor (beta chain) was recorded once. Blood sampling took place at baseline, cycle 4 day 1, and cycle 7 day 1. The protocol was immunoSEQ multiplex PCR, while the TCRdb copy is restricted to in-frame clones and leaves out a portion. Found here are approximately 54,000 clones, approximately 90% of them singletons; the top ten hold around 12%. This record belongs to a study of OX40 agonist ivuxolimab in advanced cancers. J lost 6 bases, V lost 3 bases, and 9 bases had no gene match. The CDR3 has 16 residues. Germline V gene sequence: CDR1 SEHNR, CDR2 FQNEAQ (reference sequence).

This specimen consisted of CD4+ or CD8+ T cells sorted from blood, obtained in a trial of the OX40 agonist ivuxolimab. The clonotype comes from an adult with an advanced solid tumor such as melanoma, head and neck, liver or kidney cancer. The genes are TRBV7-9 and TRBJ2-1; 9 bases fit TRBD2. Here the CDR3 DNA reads TGTGCCAGCAGCTTGGCGGGACTAGCTAGGGGCAATGAGCAGTTCTTC. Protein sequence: CASSLAGLARGNEQFF.